These 6 T cell receptor beta chains came from one sample sequenced in a study of cytomegalovirus exposure and HLA in healthy donors (dated by TCRdb to the late 2010s). The library was produced with the immunoSEQ multiplex PCR assay. For the multiplex PCR, a mixture combining 60 forward primers for TCR Vbeta segments and 13 reverse primers for TCR Jbeta segments was used. TCRdb obtained this table from immuneACCESS and retained in-frame rearrangements with V and J assigned. These tables miss some clones; where compared with another copy, unresolved V genes account for less than half of the shortfall, and the remainder is unexplained. This sample's table has entries for under 90,000 clones. The top ten clones comprise roughly 7.4% of the sample. The sample consisted of PBMCs. The receptors stem from a female donor in good health and CMV-seropositive.

The gene calls are TRBV18 and TRBJ2-1, with D possibly being TRBD1 (5 bases). CDR3 size: 14 residues. Germline CDR1 and CDR2: KGHSH and LQKENI. V was pared by 3 bases and J by 3 bases, with 9 bases between. The CDR3 loop reads CASSPAGFYNEQFF. As DNA, the CDR3 is TGTGCCAGCTCACCGGCAGGGTTCTACAATGAGCAGTTCTTC.

The chain employs TRBV5-6 and TRBJ1-3; D is possibly TRBD1 (6 bases). The germline gives CDR1 SGHDT, CDR2 YYEEEE. V was cut by 1 base and J by 2 bases, with 13 bases left in between. The CDR3 has 16 residues. Written as DNA, the CDR3 is TGTGCCAGCAGCTTGTATAGGGGACAAACTGGAAACACCATATATTTT. Its protein product is CASSLYRGQTGNTIYF.

The chain combines TRBV6-5 with TRBJ1-1, with TRBD1 matching over 7 bases. The CDR3 covers 14 residues. V was clipped by 6 bases and J by 2 bases; unmatched bases: 6. From germline, CDR1 is MNHEY and CDR2 SVGAGI. Written as DNA, the CDR3 is TGTGCCAGCAGCACCGGGACAGCTAACACTGAAGCTTTCTTT. It translates to CASSTGTANTEAFF.

This rearrangement joins TRBV11-3 to TRBJ2-7; D is possibly TRBD1 (7 bases). Looked up from germline, CDR1 is SGHNT and CDR2 is YENEEA. The CDR3 is made up of 13 amino acids. V was clipped by 5 bases and J by 5 bases, with 13 bases between them. The CDR3 nucleotides read TGTGCCAGCAGCCTTCAGGGGGGAAACGAGCAGTACTTC. Protein product: CASSLQGGNEQYF.

The V call is TRBV9, the J call TRBJ1-4; 9 nucleotides line up with TRBD1. CDR3 length: 14 residues. From germline, CDR1 is SGDLS and CDR2 YYNGEE. V shed 3 bases and J 3 bases; nucleotides not matched to a gene: 0. DNA for the CDR3: TGTGCCAGCAGCGGACAGGGGGCTAATGAAAAACTGTTTTTT. Its translation is CASSGQGANEKLFF.

The V and J genes are TRBV6-5 and TRBJ2-5; 11 bases line up with TRBD2. The CDR3 covers 15 residues. The germline V gene has CDR1 MNHEY and CDR2 SVGAGI. With V trimmed by 3 bases and J by 5 bases, 5 bases remained unmatched. The CDR3 here is CASSYVSGGAETQYF. CDR3 sequence (DNA): TGTGCCAGCAGTTATGTTAGCGGGGGGGCGGAGACCCAGTACTTC.